A selection of T cell receptor beta chains follows, all from one sample in a study of read filtering for tumor transcriptome and immune sequencing. Via MiXCR, TCRdb re-called the reads, giving one row per CDR3 protein. The sample lists fewer than 30,000 distinct CDR3 sequences, 14% seen once, with about two fifths in the top ten. Input material: a population of CD138-negative cells sorted from bone marrow. Receptors originate from a donor at least 40 years old with multiple myeloma. Each CDR3 is given with its conserved first and last residue. A D gene is named only where the DNA matches it firmly. Not all rows give a size; the values are once, few, many and, for expanded clones, a class.

j_call: TRBJ2-3
d_call: TRBD2
v_call: TRBV12-3/TRBV12-4
clone_size: many
cdr3_nt: TGTGCCAGCAGTTTCCGAAGATCGACTAGCGGGAGGTTGGATACGCAGTATTTT
cdr3_aa: CASSFRRSTSGRLDTQYF

j_call: TRBJ1-1
d_call: TRBD1
v_call: TRBV10-3
clone_size: NA
cdr3_nt: TGTGCCATCAGCCCGACAGGGATGGTCACTGAAGCTTTCTTT
cdr3_aa: CAISPTGMVTEAFF

j_call: TRBJ2-1
d_call: NA
v_call: TRBV24-1
clone_size: many
cdr3_nt: TGTGCCACCAGAAACGGACTGGGTACCTACAATGAGCAGTTCTTC
cdr3_aa: CATRNGLGTYNEQFF

j_call: TRBJ2-2
d_call: NA
v_call: TRBV10-3
clone_size: many
cdr3_nt: TGTGCCATCAGTGATGGGACAAAGAACACCGGGGAGCTGTTTTTT
cdr3_aa: CAISDGTKNTGELFF

j_call: TRBJ2-2
d_call: NA
v_call: TRBV5-1
clone_size: few
cdr3_nt: TGCGCCAGCAGCCTACGGGCGGCGAACACCGGGGAGCTGTTTTTT
cdr3_aa: CASSLRAANTGELFF

j_call: TRBJ1-4
d_call: NA
v_call: TRBV3-1
clone_size: many
cdr3_nt: TGTGCCAGCAGCGTGGACACATCAAATGAAAAACTGTTTTTT
cdr3_aa: CASSVDTSNEKLFF

j_call: TRBJ2-7
d_call: TRBD2
v_call: TRBV5-1
clone_size: many
cdr3_nt: TGCGCCAGCAGCTTTGGACTAGCGGCGACCTACGAGCAGTACTTC
cdr3_aa: CASSFGLAATYEQYF

j_call: TRBJ2-1
d_call: NA
v_call: TRBV6-2/TRBV6-3
clone_size: few
cdr3_nt: TGTGCCAGCAGTTACTCTTCCACCTTTTTGACAGCCCACAATGAGCAGTTCTTC
cdr3_aa: CASSYSSTFLTAHNEQFF

j_call: TRBJ1-2
d_call: NA
v_call: TRBV28
clone_size: many
cdr3_nt: TGTGCCAGCAGTCCCCCCGGGGCCCTCTACGGGGGCTACACCTTC
cdr3_aa: CASSPPGALYGGYTF

j_call: TRBJ2-5
d_call: TRBD2
v_call: TRBV13
clone_size: few
cdr3_nt: TGTGCCAGCAGCTTAGCGCTAGCGGAGAGGGAGCAAGAGACCCAGTACTTC
cdr3_aa: CASSLALAEREQETQYF

j_call: TRBJ2-7
d_call: TRBD2
v_call: TRBV7-6
clone_size: many
cdr3_nt: TGTGCCAGCAGCTTAGACTTGCGGGAGGGGCAGCAGTACTTC
cdr3_aa: CASSLDLREGQQYF

j_call: TRBJ2-5
d_call: NA
v_call: TRBV5-1
clone_size: many
cdr3_nt: TGCGCCAGCAGCACGGGGGACTCTTCATGGGAGACCCAGTACTTC
cdr3_aa: CASSTGDSSWETQYF

j_call: TRBJ1-5
d_call: NA
v_call: TRBV29-1
clone_size: many
cdr3_nt: TGCAGCGTTGGAGATAGCAATCAGCCCCAGCATTTT
cdr3_aa: CSVGDSNQPQHF

j_call: TRBJ2-5
d_call: NA
v_call: TRBV29-1
clone_size: NA
cdr3_nt: TGCAGCGTTCATACTAGCCGTCACGGCCAAGAGGCCCAGTACTTC
cdr3_aa: CSVHTSRHGQEAQYF

j_call: TRBJ2-1
d_call: NA
v_call: TRBV2
clone_size: many
cdr3_nt: TGTGCCAGCAGCACGGACAGCGATGAGCAGTTCTTC
cdr3_aa: CASSTDSDEQFF

j_call: TRBJ1-3
d_call: NA
v_call: TRBV19
clone_size: NA
cdr3_nt: TGTGCCAGTAGTACCGGGACATTGGGCTCTGGAAACACCATATATTTT
cdr3_aa: CASSTGTLGSGNTIYF

j_call: TRBJ2-1
d_call: NA
v_call: TRBV29-1
clone_size: many
cdr3_nt: TGCAGCGTTGAAGTTGAGGGCAACGGTGAGCAGTTCTTC
cdr3_aa: CSVEVEGNGEQFF

j_call: TRBJ1-4
d_call: NA
v_call: TRBV11-2
clone_size: medium-sized
cdr3_nt: TGTGCCAGCAGCGGACCCGGTGGGGGTGAAAAACTGTTTTTT
cdr3_aa: CASSGPGGGEKLFF

j_call: TRBJ2-7
d_call: TRBD2
v_call: TRBV20-1
clone_size: many
cdr3_nt: TGCAGTGCTAGAGAGGGCGGGAGAGGCGAGCAGTACTTC
cdr3_aa: CSAREGGRGEQYF

j_call: TRBJ1-3
d_call: NA
v_call: TRBV5-1
clone_size: many
cdr3_nt: TGCGCCAGCAGTACCGGGACACCGAGCTCTGGAAACACCATATATTTT
cdr3_aa: CASSTGTPSSGNTIYF

j_call: TRBJ2-5
d_call: TRBD2
v_call: TRBV7-7
clone_size: many
cdr3_nt: TGTGCCAGCAGCTTATCGGGACTAGGAGAAGAGACCCAGTACTTC
cdr3_aa: CASSLSGLGEETQYF

j_call: TRBJ2-3
d_call: TRBD2
v_call: TRBV5-1
clone_size: NA
cdr3_nt: TGCGCCAGCAGCACAAGACTAGCGGGAGCGGATACGCAGTATTTT
cdr3_aa: CASSTRLAGADTQYF

j_call: TRBJ2-1
d_call: NA
v_call: TRBV7-2
clone_size: many
cdr3_nt: TGTGCCAGCAGCGGGTACACCTACAATGAGCAGTTCTTC
cdr3_aa: CASSGYTYNEQFF

j_call: TRBJ1-1
d_call: NA
v_call: TRBV29-1
clone_size: many
cdr3_nt: TGCAGCGTCAGTATCGGGTTGAACACTGAAGCTTTCTTT
cdr3_aa: CSVSIGLNTEAFF

j_call: TRBJ2-3
d_call: TRBD1
v_call: TRBV20-1
clone_size: many
cdr3_nt: TGCAGTGCCTGGACAGGGACAGAAACAGATACGCAGTATTTT
cdr3_aa: CSAWTGTETDTQYF

j_call: TRBJ2-1
d_call: NA
v_call: TRBV11-2
clone_size: many
cdr3_nt: TGTGCCAGCAGCGTAGGGGGGACTTGGAATGAGCAGTTCTTC
cdr3_aa: CASSVGGTWNEQFF

j_call: TRBJ2-3
d_call: TRBD2
v_call: TRBV28
clone_size: many
cdr3_nt: TGTGCCAGCAGCAGTGATAGCGGGAGCACAGATACGCAGTATTTT
cdr3_aa: CASSSDSGSTDTQYF

j_call: TRBJ2-7
d_call: TRBD2
v_call: TRBV13
clone_size: many
cdr3_nt: TGTGCCAGCAGTGGGGCCGGGAGGCCCTCCCTTATCTACGAGCAGTACTTC
cdr3_aa: CASSGAGRPSLIYEQYF

j_call: TRBJ2-7
d_call: TRBD1
v_call: TRBV5-4
clone_size: many
cdr3_nt: TGTGCCAGCAGTTGGACAGGGGGCGCCCACGAGCAGTACTTC
cdr3_aa: CASSWTGGAHEQYF

j_call: TRBJ2-1
d_call: NA
v_call: TRBV11-2
clone_size: many
cdr3_nt: TGTGCCAGCAGCTTAGAAGAGTGGAAGTACAATGAGCAGTTCTTC
cdr3_aa: CASSLEEWKYNEQFF

j_call: TRBJ2-5
d_call: TRBD2
v_call: TRBV7-6
clone_size: many
cdr3_nt: TGTGCCAGCAGCCACCGGGACTACCCTGGAGAGACCCAGTACTTC
cdr3_aa: CASSHRDYPGETQYF

j_call: TRBJ2-5
d_call: NA
v_call: TRBV29-1
clone_size: many
cdr3_nt: TGCAGCGCCATCAACAGGGTCCAAGAGACCCAGTACTTC
cdr3_aa: CSAINRVQETQYF

j_call: TRBJ2-1
d_call: TRBD2
v_call: TRBV7-6
clone_size: medium-sized
cdr3_nt: TGTGCCAGCAGCTTAAGGGAGGGACGCAATTCCTACAATGAGCAGTTCTTC
cdr3_aa: CASSLREGRNSYNEQFF

j_call: TRBJ2-1
d_call: NA
v_call: TRBV23-1
clone_size: many
cdr3_nt: TGCGCCAGCAGTCAATCCTCGCCTTCCTACAATGAGCAGTTCTTC
cdr3_aa: CASSQSSPSYNEQFF

j_call: TRBJ2-3
d_call: NA
v_call: TRBV11-2
clone_size: many
cdr3_nt: TGTGCCAGCAGCTTAGATCGTGTGAGCACAGATACGCAGTATTTT
cdr3_aa: CASSLDRVSTDTQYF

j_call: TRBJ2-7
d_call: NA
v_call: TRBV28
clone_size: many
cdr3_nt: TGTGCCAGCAGTTTGATCGTCCGTTACGAGCAGTACTTC
cdr3_aa: CASSLIVRYEQYF

j_call: TRBJ2-7
d_call: TRBD2
v_call: TRBV7-9
clone_size: many
cdr3_nt: TGTGCCAGCAGCAATAATCCACTAGCGAACGAGCAGTACTTC
cdr3_aa: CASSNNPLANEQYF

j_call: TRBJ2-7
d_call: TRBD2
v_call: TRBV20-1
clone_size: many
cdr3_nt: TGCAGTGCTAAGGATGCGGGGGGTACCTACGAGCAGTACTTC
cdr3_aa: CSAKDAGGTYEQYF

j_call: TRBJ2-7
d_call: NA
v_call: TRBV28
clone_size: few
cdr3_nt: TGTGCCAGCAGCCGGGGTAGGGGGTTTGACGAGCAGTACTTC
cdr3_aa: CASSRGRGFDEQYF

j_call: TRBJ2-2
d_call: TRBD2
v_call: TRBV5-1
clone_size: many
cdr3_nt: TGCGCCAGCAGCTTGGACGGGAGGAGGACCGGGGAGCTGTTTTTT
cdr3_aa: CASSLDGRRTGELFF

j_call: TRBJ2-2
d_call: TRBD2
v_call: TRBV5-1
clone_size: many
cdr3_nt: TGCGCCAGCAGCTTTCGTCTAGCGGGACACCTCGAGAACACCGGGGAGCTGTTTTTT
cdr3_aa: CASSFRLAGHLENTGELFF

j_call: TRBJ2-1
d_call: NA
v_call: TRBV27
clone_size: NA
cdr3_nt: TGTGCCAGCAGTTTACGTGGGAGCTCCTACACTGAACAGTTCTTC
cdr3_aa: CASSLRGSSYTEQFF

j_call: TRBJ1-5
d_call: NA
v_call: TRBV19
clone_size: many
cdr3_nt: TGTGCCAGTAGTGCGGTTGAGCCCCAGCATTTT
cdr3_aa: CASSAVEPQHF

j_call: TRBJ2-1
d_call: TRBD2
v_call: TRBV5-1
clone_size: many
cdr3_nt: TGCGCCAGCGGGGAGCTAGCGGGAGAGCAGTTCTTC
cdr3_aa: CASGELAGEQFF

j_call: TRBJ1-2
d_call: NA
v_call: TRBV19
clone_size: many
cdr3_nt: TGTGCCAGTAGTACGGCAGGGTACTATGGCTACACCTTC
cdr3_aa: CASSTAGYYGYTF

j_call: TRBJ1-1
d_call: TRBD1
v_call: TRBV5-1
clone_size: many
cdr3_nt: TGCGCCAGCAGCTCCGGGACAGGGGGCTTCGAGTTGACCACTGAAGCTTTCTTT
cdr3_aa: CASSSGTGGFELTTEAFF

j_call: TRBJ2-7
d_call: NA
v_call: TRBV12-3/TRBV12-4
clone_size: many
cdr3_nt: TGTGCCAGCAGTTTAGTTGGGTCCTACGAGCAGTACTTC
cdr3_aa: CASSLVGSYEQYF

j_call: TRBJ2-7
d_call: TRBD1
v_call: TRBV29-1
clone_size: many
cdr3_nt: TGCAGCGGCGGACAGGGGACGACCTACGAGCAGTACTTC
cdr3_aa: CSGGQGTTYEQYF

j_call: TRBJ2-2
d_call: NA
v_call: TRBV5-4
clone_size: many
cdr3_nt: TGTGCCAGCAGCTTAGGCGGGGCGAACACCGGGGAGCTGTTTTTT
cdr3_aa: CASSLGGANTGELFF

j_call: TRBJ2-7
d_call: NA
v_call: TRBV20-1
clone_size: many
cdr3_nt: TGCAGTGTCGGGACGACCTACGAGCAGTACTTC
cdr3_aa: CSVGTTYEQYF

j_call: TRBJ2-7
d_call: NA
v_call: TRBV2
clone_size: few
cdr3_nt: TGTGCCAGCAAAGACCGGGACTTCTCCTACGAGCAGTACTTC
cdr3_aa: CASKDRDFSYEQYF

j_call: TRBJ2-5
d_call: TRBD2
v_call: TRBV20-1
clone_size: many
cdr3_nt: TGCAGTGCCCCGACCCCGGGACTAGCGGGATGGATACAAGAGACCCAGTACTTC
cdr3_aa: CSAPTPGLAGWIQETQYF

j_call: TRBJ1-2
d_call: NA
v_call: TRBV19
clone_size: many
cdr3_nt: TGTGCCAGTAGTATACCGCAGGATGGCTACACCTTC
cdr3_aa: CASSIPQDGYTF

j_call: TRBJ2-1
d_call: TRBD2
v_call: TRBV5-1
clone_size: many
cdr3_nt: TGCGCCAGCAGCCCGGGGACTAGCTCTAATGAGCAGTTCTTC
cdr3_aa: CASSPGTSSNEQFF

j_call: TRBJ2-2
d_call: TRBD2
v_call: TRBV6-4
clone_size: many
cdr3_nt: TGTGCCAGCAGTCCTACTAGCGGGAGATGGACCGGGGAGCTGTTTTTT
cdr3_aa: CASSPTSGRWTGELFF

j_call: TRBJ2-7
d_call: TRBD1
v_call: TRBV6-1
clone_size: many
cdr3_nt: TGTGCCAGCAGTAGAACCGGGACAGGGGGCTACGAGCAGTACTTC
cdr3_aa: CASSRTGTGGYEQYF

j_call: TRBJ2-3
d_call: NA
v_call: TRBV20-1
clone_size: NA
cdr3_nt: TGCAGTGCTACCTACGATGGAGGGGGCTCAGATACGCAGTATTTT
cdr3_aa: CSATYDGGGSDTQYF

j_call: TRBJ2-3
d_call: NA
v_call: TRBV18
clone_size: many
cdr3_nt: TGTGCCAGCTCACCTCTAGAAAGGTCAGATACGCAGTATTTT
cdr3_aa: CASSPLERSDTQYF

j_call: TRBJ2-3
d_call: NA
v_call: TRBV7-2
clone_size: many
cdr3_nt: TGTGCCAGCAGCTTAGCGCCCCAGAGCGCGTGGTATTTT
cdr3_aa: CASSLAPQSAWYF

j_call: TRBJ2-1
d_call: TRBD2
v_call: TRBV20-1
clone_size: NA
cdr3_nt: TGCAGTGCCATTCTCCGAGCGGGAATCAGCACTGAGCAGTTCTTC
cdr3_aa: CSAILRAGISTEQFF